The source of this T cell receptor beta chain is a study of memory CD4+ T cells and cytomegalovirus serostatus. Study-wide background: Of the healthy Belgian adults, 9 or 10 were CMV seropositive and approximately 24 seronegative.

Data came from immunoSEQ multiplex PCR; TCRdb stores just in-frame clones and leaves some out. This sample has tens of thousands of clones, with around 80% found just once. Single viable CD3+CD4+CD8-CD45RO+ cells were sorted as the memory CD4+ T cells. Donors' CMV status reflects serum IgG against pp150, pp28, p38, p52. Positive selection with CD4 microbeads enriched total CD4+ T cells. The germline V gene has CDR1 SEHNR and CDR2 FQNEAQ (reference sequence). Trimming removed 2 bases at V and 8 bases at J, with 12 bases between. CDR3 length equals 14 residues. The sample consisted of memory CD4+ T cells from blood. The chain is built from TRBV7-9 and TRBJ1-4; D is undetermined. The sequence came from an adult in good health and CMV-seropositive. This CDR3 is CASSLSGVREKLFF. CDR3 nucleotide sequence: TGTGCCAGCAGCTTATCAGGAGTTAGAGAAAAACTGTTTTTT. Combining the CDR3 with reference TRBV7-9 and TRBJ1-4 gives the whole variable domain DTGVSQNPRHKITKRGQNVTFRCDPISEHNRLYWYRQTLGQGPEFLTYFQNEAQLEKSRLLSDRFSAERPKGSFSTLEIQRTEQGDSAMYLCASSLSGVREKLFFGSGTQLSVL.